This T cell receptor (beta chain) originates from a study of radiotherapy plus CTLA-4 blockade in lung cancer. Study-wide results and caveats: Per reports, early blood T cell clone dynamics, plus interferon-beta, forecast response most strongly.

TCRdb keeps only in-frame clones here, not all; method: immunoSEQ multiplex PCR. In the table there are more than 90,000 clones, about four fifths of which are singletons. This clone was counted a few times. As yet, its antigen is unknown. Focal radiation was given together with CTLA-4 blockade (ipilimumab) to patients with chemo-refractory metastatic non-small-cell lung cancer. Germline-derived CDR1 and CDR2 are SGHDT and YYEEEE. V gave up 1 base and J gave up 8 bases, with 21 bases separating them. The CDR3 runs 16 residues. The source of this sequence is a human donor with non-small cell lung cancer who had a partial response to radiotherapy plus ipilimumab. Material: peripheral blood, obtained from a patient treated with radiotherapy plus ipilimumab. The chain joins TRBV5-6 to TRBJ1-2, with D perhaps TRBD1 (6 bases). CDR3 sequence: CASSLTGQGRGTGYTF. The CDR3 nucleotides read TGTGCCAGCAGCTTGACAGGGCAGGGGCGCGGTACGGGCTACACCTTC. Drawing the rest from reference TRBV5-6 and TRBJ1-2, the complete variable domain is DAGVTQSPTHLIKTRGQQVTLRCSPKSGHDTVSWYQQALGQGPQFIFQYYEEEERQRGNFPDRFSGHQFPNYSSELNVNALLLGDSALYLCASSLTGQGRGTGYTFGSGTRLTVV.